This TCR beta chain was obtained from a study of CD8 T cells in Susac syndrome. Overall study findings and caveats: As the study acknowledged, the number of individuals who were part of its TCR sequencing and HLA analysis was relatively small.

Controls matched for age and sex were healthy donors. Negative isolation was applied to CD8+ and CD4+ T cells, and FACS enrichment was applied to TEMRA cells. Random hexamers served to reverse transcribe roughly 0.45 to 1 ug RNA. By means of immunoSEQ multiplex PCR, TCR beta CDR3 spanning 54 Vbeta and 13 Jbeta underwent amplification. TCRdb reprocessed the immunoSEQ multiplex PCR reads via MiXCR and lists one record per CDR3 protein. The sample contains over 95,000 distinct CDR3 sequences, roughly 91% of which appear only once. For this clonotype: The target antigen is unknown.

This receptor was obtained from a human donor in good health. The sequenced material came from CD4+ T cells from PBMCs.

The CDR3 is CAWSAGGQGAYQPQHF. The CDR3 DNA reads TGTGCCTGGAGTGCCGGGGGACAGGGGGCTTATCAGCCCCAGCATTTT. The chain couples TRBV30 to TRBJ1-5; TRBD1 aligns across 12 bases. Germline CDR1 and CDR2: GTSNPN and SVGIG (reference sequence). The CDR3 consists of 16 residues. Germline trimming cut 1 base from V and 5 bases from J; bases unmatched to any gene: 6.